The subject of this entry is one T cell receptor (beta chain). The data were produced by immunoSEQ multiplex PCR, yet TCRdb's version contains in-frame clones alone and is incomplete. The sample shows over a million clones, approximately 80% of them seen only once. The sample originates from a study of shared clonotypes between healthy human individuals. The CDR3 runs 16 residues. V lost 0 bases to trimming and J lost 2 bases; unmatched junction nucleotides: 4. Germline CDR1 KGHSH, CDR2 LQKENI. Sequenced input: memory CD4+ T cells from PBMCs. The subset: CD45RA-negative fraction. This chain joins TRBV18 and TRBJ2-1; 7 nucleotides agree with TRBD2. The sequence derives from a man in his late teens or twenties in good health. Some clones in this sample may be carry-over from other donors' samples. CDR3 sequence: CASSPPAGVTYNEQFF. For the CDR3, the DNA is TGTGCCAGCTCACCACCGGCGGGGGTCACCTACAATGAGCAGTTCTTC.